A single sample gave rise to the 30 T cell receptor beta chains below, sequenced in a study of T cells after yellow fever vaccination. TCRdb used MiXCR to reprocess the 5' RACE reads, holding one entry per CDR3 protein. The data contain 45,000 to 65,000 distinct CDR3 sequences, about 6.6% of them singletons. This sample comprised CD8+ T cells not binding an NS4B(214-222) dextramer, sorted from PBMCs, obtained 35 to 50 days after the first yellow fever vaccination. The receptors shown here come from a young man who received the YFV17D yellow fever vaccine.

About this clonotype itself: Given a much more abundant clone one base away, this may be a read error. The chain couples TRBV11-2 to TRBJ2-1; D remains ambiguous. Germline loops: CDR1 SGHAT, CDR2 FQNNGV. The CDR3 is 15 residues long. The CDR3 sequence: CASSLEATSYNEQSF. DNA of the CDR3: TGTGCCAGCAGCTTAGAGGCAACCTCCTACAATGAGCAGTCCTTC.

This clonotype was observed at least ten times. The chain combines TRBV2 with TRBJ2-3; D gene unclear. CDR3 size: 12 residues. Trimming removed 0 bases at V and 4 bases at J, with 2 bases between. From germline, CDR1 is SNHLY and CDR2 FYNNEI. CDR3 protein: CASSEAPDTQYF. In nucleotides, the CDR3 is TGTGCCAGCAGTGAAGCCCCAGATACGCAGTATTTT.

At least ten counts were recorded for this clonotype. The chain has TRBV15 and TRBJ2-7, with TRBD1 matching over 9 bases. From germline, CDR1 is LNHNV and CDR2 YYDKDF (reference sequence). The V segment lost 0 bases and the J segment 10 bases; nucleotides outside the gene matches: 10. The CDR3 sequence is 15 residues long. The CDR3: CATSRDHGQGNTQYV. The DNA for the CDR3 is TGTGCCACCAGCAGAGATCATGGACAGGGGAATACTCAGTACGTC.

The chain couples TRBV5-4 to TRBJ2-5; 7 nucleotides line up with TRBD2. The CDR3 length is 15 residues. The germline V gene encodes CDR1 SGHNT and CDR2 YYREEE (reference sequence). J gave up 4 bases and V 4 bases, and 10 bases lay outside the gene matches. The CDR3 reads CASSPSRTSGETQYF. CDR3 bases: TGTGCCAGCAGCCCCTCCCGGACTAGTGGAGAGACCCAGTACTTC.

At least ten counts were recorded for this clonotype. The V call is TRBV20-1, the J call TRBJ1-2; D unclear. Germline loops: CDR1 DFQATT, CDR2 SNEGSKA (reference sequence). V shed 6 bases and J shed 11 bases, with 16 bases lying between them. CDR3 length: 11 amino acids. This CDR3 reads CSARTPFQYTF. CDR3 DNA: TGCAGTGCCCGGACTCCTTTTCAATACACCTTC.

The chain uses TRBV4-1 and TRBJ2-1; D might be TRBD2 (5 bases). This CDR3 is built from 17 residues. Germline CDR1 reads MGHRA; CDR2 reads YSYEKL. Trimming left V 1 base short and J 2 bases short, with 15 bases between. Here the CDR3 reads CASSQGRGPEAYNEQFF. CDR3 DNA: TGCGCCAGCAGCCAAGGACGCGGGCCAGAAGCCTACAATGAGCAGTTCTTC.

This clonotype was observed at least ten times. This chain connects TRBV7-9 to TRBJ1-3; D is unresolved. This CDR3 is 15 amino acids long. The germline V and J ends were trimmed by 5 bases and 2 bases, with 13 bases remaining between them. Germline loops: CDR1 SEHNR, CDR2 FQNEAQ (reference sequence). The CDR3: CASSPPGRAGNTIYF. Written as DNA, the CDR3 is TGTGCCAGCAGCCCCCCTGGGAGGGCTGGAAACACCATATATTTT.

This clonotype was seen many times. The chain has TRBV7-6 and TRBJ1-1; D possibly corresponds to TRBD1 (5 bases). The CDR3 spans 15 residues. CDR1 is SGHVS, CDR2 FNYEAQ, per germline. Deletions cut 4 bases from V and 0 bases from J, with 12 bases between. CDR3 region: CASSSPIGVNTEAFF. DNA of the CDR3: TGTGCCAGCAGCTCCCCTATAGGGGTGAACACTGAAGCTTTCTTT.

Details on this clonotype: It may be a read error: a sequence one base away is much more abundant. This rearrangement joins TRBV11-2 to TRBJ2-5, with D possibly TRBD2 on 6 matching bases. The CDR3 has 14 residues. Germline V gene sequence: CDR1 SGHAT, CDR2 FQNNGV. For the CDR3, the DNA is TGTGCCAGCAGCATAGATGGGGGGATAGAGACCCAGTACTTC. Its translation is CASSIDGGIETQYF.

This clonotype was detected ten times or more. The V call is TRBV4-3, the J call TRBJ2-2; D gene uncertain. V lost 0 bases and J 0 bases, leaving 11 bases between the germline ends. Germline V gene data show CDR1 as LGHNA and CDR2 as YSLEER. The CDR3 length is 17 residues. CDR3 nucleotide sequence: TGCGCCAGCAGCCAAGATGATACGATGGCGAACACCGGGGAGCTGTTTTTT. It encodes CASSQDDTMANTGELFF.

This clonotype came up a few times. The rearrangement links TRBV5-6 to TRBJ1-1, with D unresolved. There are 13 residues in the CDR3. The ends were cut back, 2 bases at V and 7 bases at J, with 12 bases in the middle. Germline loops: CDR1 SGHDT, CDR2 YYEEEE. The CDR3, as DNA: TGTGCCAGCAGCTTTCTATTAGACGTTGAAGCTTTCTTT. It is translated as CASSFLLDVEAFF.

This clonotype was recorded a few times. The CDR3 is CASSQDSGGAVSEQFF. The CDR3 DNA reads TGCGCCAGCAGCCAAGATTCAGGGGGCGCGGTCAGTGAGCAGTTCTTC. J is TRBJ2-1 and V is TRBV4-3; TRBD1 matches at 8 bases. V shed 0 bases, J shed 9 bases, and the junction held 10 bases outside the gene matches. CDR1 is LGHNA, CDR2 YSLEER, per germline. The CDR3 is 16 residues long.

This clonotype was seen a handful of times. The chain employs TRBV11-1 and TRBJ2-1; D is unclear. The CDR3 has 12 amino acids. Germline V lookup: CDR1 SGHAT, CDR2 FQDESV (reference sequence). Trimming removed 6 bases from V and 8 bases from J, with 11 bases in between. CDR3 coding DNA: TGTGCCAGCAGAATTTTCGATGATGAGCAGTTCTTC. Residues: CASRIFDDEQFF.

This clonotype was recorded at least ten times. The chain recombines TRBV4-3 with TRBJ2-1; D remains ambiguous. Germline loops: CDR1 LGHNA, CDR2 YSLEER. Trimming took 0 bases from V and 2 from J, leaving 17 bases between them. The CDR3 is made up of 18 amino acids. The CDR3 spells CASSQDSGRLLTYNEQFF. CDR3 in DNA: TGCGCCAGCAGCCAAGACTCGGGCAGATTATTGACCTACAATGAGCAGTTCTTC.

This clonotype was counted many times. CDR3 coding DNA: TGTGCCAGCAGTTTAGCGAGCGGGGTTAGCAACGAGCAGTACTTC. Protein product: CASSLASGVSNEQYF. This rearrangement joins TRBV12-3 or TRBV12-4 to TRBJ2-7; 7 nucleotides align to TRBD2. Trimming removed 0 bases from V and 5 bases from J; junction bases left unmatched: 7. This CDR3 is built from 15 residues.

This clonotype was counted a few times. The rearrangement uses TRBV21-1 and TRBJ2-7; the table's D gene call, TRBD1, was not cross checked with the DNA. TRBV21-1 is a documented pseudogene. The CDR3 is 16 residues long. CDR3 region: CASSKDRERMTYEQYV. For the CDR3, the DNA is TGTGCCAGCAGCAAAGATCGGGAACGGATGACCTACGAGCAGTACGTC.

This clonotype was detected ten times or more. CDR3 in DNA: TGTGCCAGCAGTGGAGCGCCTGAGCAGTTCTTC. Amino acid sequence: CASSGAPEQFF. The chain joins TRBV6-1 to TRBJ2-1; D remains ambiguous. This CDR3 comprises 11 residues. V dropped 4 bases and J dropped 9 bases, with 7 bases sitting between them. Germline-derived CDR1 and CDR2 are MNHNS and SASEGT.

This clonotype was seen repeatedly, ten times or more. The rearrangement uses TRBV7-9 and TRBJ1-1; 7 nucleotides line up with TRBD1. V lost 4 bases, J lost 6 bases, and 5 bases stayed unmatched. CDR1 SEHNR and CDR2 FQNEAQ come from the germline V gene (reference sequence). This CDR3 comprises 13 residues. The CDR3 here is CASSWRQGPEAFF. The CDR3, as DNA: TGTGCCAGCAGCTGGAGACAGGGCCCTGAAGCTTTCTTT.

The sample holds a few counts of this clonotype. The chain uses TRBV29-1 and TRBJ1-2; D is possibly TRBD1 (6 bases). V was shortened by 4 bases and J by 8 bases, with 14 bases between the two germline ends. The CDR3 runs 12 residues. Germline loops: CDR1 SQVTM, CDR2 ANQGSEA. CDR3 protein: CSVVDRTWGYTF. As DNA, the CDR3 is TGCAGCGTTGTCGACAGGACTTGGGGCTACACCTTC.

This clonotype showed up many times. The CDR3 DNA follows: TGTGCCAGCAGTCTGGACAGGGAAATGGGTGGCTACACCTTC. Its translation: CASSLDREMGGYTF. V is TRBV12-3 or TRBV12-4 and J is TRBJ1-2; TRBD1 aligns across 8 bases. The V segment lost 5 bases and the J segment 7 bases; nucleotides outside the gene matches: 9. The CDR3 is 14 residues long.

This clonotype has only a few counts. The chain combines TRBV6-2 or TRBV6-3 with TRBJ2-3; D is unclear. V lost 6 bases and J lost 6, with 13 bases in between. The CDR3 sequence is 13 residues long. CDR1 is MNHEY and CDR2 is SVGEGT in the germline V gene. CDR3 protein: CASSYAAWDTQYF. DNA for the CDR3: TGTGCCAGCAGCTACGCAGCATGGGATACGCAGTATTTT.

This clonotype was observed a handful of times. The genes are TRBV7-9 and TRBJ1-1; D is undetermined. V was shortened by 0 bases and J by 6 bases, with 2 bases between the two germline ends. Germline V gives CDR1 SEHNR, CDR2 FQNEAQ (reference sequence). The CDR3 is 11 amino acids. CDR3 in DNA: TGTGCCAGCAGCTTAGCGCCTGAAGCTTTCTTT. This codes for CASSLAPEAFF.

This clonotype was seen a few times. V gene TRBV12-3 or TRBV12-4 combines with J gene TRBJ2-1; the D gene could be TRBD1 or TRBD2 (5 bases each). The ends were cut back, 4 bases at V and 8 bases at J, with 12 bases in the middle. The CDR3 extends over 13 amino acids. In DNA, the CDR3 is TGTGCCAGCAGTTACGGGACCTGGGATGAGCAGTTCTTC. It specifies CASSYGTWDEQFF.

In its sample, this clonotype was seen many times. This chain links TRBV5-1 with TRBJ2-3; 7 bases are a match to TRBD2. This CDR3 has 19 residues. Germline CDR1 is SGHRS and CDR2 is YFSETQ. V lost 2 bases to trimming and J lost 0 bases; unmatched junction nucleotides: 15. CDR3 sequence reads: CASSLGRLADFSSTDTQYF. CDR3 nucleotides: TGCGCCAGCAGCTTAGGTCGGCTAGCGGACTTCTCTAGCACAGATACGCAGTATTTT.

At least ten counts were recorded for this clonotype. The gene calls are TRBV12-3 or TRBV12-4 and TRBJ1-2; a weak D match, TRBD1 (5 bases). This CDR3 comprises 13 residues. Trimming left V 4 bases short and J 7 bases short, with 13 bases between. CDR3 nucleotides: TGTGCCAGCAGTTCGACGGGGCTTGGTGGCTACACCTTC. This codes for CASSSTGLGGYTF.

This clonotype occurred many times. The rearrangement links TRBV3-1 to TRBJ2-7; D ambiguous. Germline V gives CDR1 LGHDT, CDR2 YNNKEL (reference sequence). V was shortened by 4 bases and J by 2 bases, with 3 bases between the two germline ends. The CDR3 covers 11 residues. The CDR3 coding sequence is TGTGCCAGCAGCCTACCCTACGAGCAGTACGTC. Translated, it gives CASSLPYEQYV.

This clonotype has just a few counts. This rearrangement joins TRBV4-3 to TRBJ2-1, with 11 bases identical to TRBD2. This CDR3 is 17 amino acids long. V shed 1 base and J 3 bases; nucleotides not matched to a gene: 5. Germline V CDR1 and CDR2: LGHNA, YSLEER. Here the CDR3 DNA reads TGCGCCAGCAGCCAAGTGGTTAGCGGGGGGGTCTACAATGAGCAGTTCTTC. Translating it yields CASSQVVSGGVYNEQFF.

This clonotype was seen at least ten times. The chain carries TRBV6-5 and TRBJ2-3; possibly TRBD1 for D (6 bases). The germline V and J ends were trimmed by 4 bases and 2 bases, with 16 bases remaining between them. CDR3 size: 16 residues. Germline-derived CDR1 and CDR2 are MNHEY and SVGAGI. The CDR3 DNA follows: TGTGCCAGCAGTTTTACTCAGGGGTTCTCCACAGATACGCAGTATTTT. Translating gives CASSFTQGFSTDTQYF.

The rearrangement joins TRBV7-9 to TRBJ2-5; D may be TRBD1 or TRBD2 (5 bases each). In germline, CDR1 is SEHNR, CDR2 FQNEAQ (reference sequence). V dropped 3 bases and J dropped 3 bases, with 8 bases sitting between them. The CDR3 has 13 residues. The CDR3 is CASSLRGEETQYF. CDR3 DNA sequence: TGTGCCAGCAGCTTGAGGGGAGAAGAGACCCAGTACTTC.

A word on this clonotype: Just one base apart from a much larger clone, this may be a read error. The chain employs TRBV7-6 and TRBJ2-5; D is ambiguous. V lost 7 bases and J 7 bases, leaving 13 bases between the germline ends. Germline CDR1 reads SGHVS; CDR2 reads FNYEAQ. The CDR3 totals 12 residues. CDR3 sequence: CASKWIFGTQYF. The CDR3 DNA follows: TGTGCCAGCAAGTGGATTTTTGGGACCCAGTACTTC.